Presented here are 32 T cell receptor beta chains from one specimen sequenced in a study of shared clonotypes between healthy human individuals (dated by TCRdb to 2020 to 2021). The library was produced with the immunoSEQ multiplex PCR assay. In TCRdb, the immuneACCESS table is reduced to in-frame sequences with V and J assigned. These tables do not hold every clone; where another copy was compared, an unresolved V gene accounts for under half, and the others remain unexplained. Within this sample are roughly 400,000 clones, with approximately 96% of them counted one time only. Jointly, the top ten make up around 0.3% of the sample. Sequencing was carried out using memory CD8+ T cells sorted from blood. The cell subset or site label for this specimen denotes: CD45RO+ cells pooled with CCR7-negative TemRA cells. The receptors come from a man aged 25 to 45 in good health.

The chain employs TRBV2 and TRBJ2-3, with TRBD2 matching 8 bases. J gave up 4 bases and V 3 bases, and 3 bases lay outside the gene matches. The CDR3 is made up of 14 amino acids. Germline CDR1 SNHLY, CDR2 FYNNEI. CDR3 protein: CASSDQGLADTQYF. CDR3 sequence (DNA): TGTGCCAGCAGTGATCAGGGACTAGCAGATACGCAGTATTTT. Using reference TRBV2 and TRBJ2-3 for the parts outside the CDR3, the full variable domain is EPEVTQTPSHQVTQMGQEVILRCVPISNHLYFYWYRQILGQKVEFLVSFYNNEISEKSEIFDDQFSVERPDGSNFTLKIRSTKLEDSAMYFCASSDQGLADTQYFGPGTRLTVL.

This sequence joins TRBV7-2 and TRBJ1-2; D uncertain. The CDR3 is 14 amino acids. Germline assignment: CDR1 SGHTA and CDR2 FQGNSA. V was shortened by 4 bases and J by 4 bases, with 13 bases between the two germline ends. The CDR3 loop is CASSSEGFSYGYTF. CDR3 DNA sequence: TGTGCCAGCAGCTCGGAAGGGTTTTCCTATGGCTACACCTTC.

The CDR3 sequence: CASSEAGTSGTDTQYF. The CDR3 coding sequence is TGTGCCAGCAGTGAAGCGGGGACTAGCGGAACAGATACGCAGTATTTT. The chain is built from TRBV2 and TRBJ2-3; 11 positions agree with TRBD2. V lost 0 bases to trimming and J lost 3 bases; unmatched junction nucleotides: 2. The CDR3 spans 16 residues. The germline V gene has CDR1 SNHLY and CDR2 FYNNEI.

V is TRBV4-1 and J is TRBJ2-1, with 14 bases aligning to TRBD2. The J segment lost 6 bases and the V segment lost 4 bases, leaving 5 bases of the junction unmatched. The CDR3 sequence is 16 residues long. Germline loops: CDR1 MGHRA, CDR2 YSYEKL. CDR3 DNA sequence: TGCGCCAGCAGCCGCTGGGGACTAGCGGGAGTCAATGAGCAGTTCTTC. Encoded protein: CASSRWGLAGVNEQFF.

V gene TRBV30 combines with J gene TRBJ1-5; maybe TRBD1 (6 bases). V was shortened by 1 base and J by 2 bases, with 6 bases between the two germline ends. The CDR3 is 13 residues long. Germline-derived CDR1 and CDR2 are GTSNPN and SVGIG (reference sequence). CDR3: CAWSGTGNQPQHF. CDR3 sequence (DNA): TGTGCCTGGAGTGGGACAGGCAATCAGCCCCAGCATTTT. Full variable domain (outside the CDR3, taken from reference TRBV30 and TRBJ1-5): SQTIHQWPATLVQPVGSPLSLECTVEGTSNPNLYWYRQAAGRGLQLLFYSVGIGQISSEVPQNLSASRPQDRQFILSSKKLLLSDSGFYLCAWSGTGNQPQHFGDGTRLSIL.

This chain connects TRBV7-3 to TRBJ2-6; 8 positions agree with TRBD2. Germline V CDR1 and CDR2: SGHTA, FQGTGA. The CDR3 length is 16 residues. The V segment lost 2 bases and the J segment 2 bases; nucleotides outside the gene matches: 2. The CDR3 loop is CASSLVAGTGANVLTF. CDR3 bases: TGTGCCAGCAGCTTAGTAGCGGGAACTGGGGCCAACGTCCTGACTTTC.

The chain combines TRBV7-2 with TRBJ2-5; D is unclear. Trimming took off 2 bases at V and 4 bases at J, with 5 bases between the two ends. From germline, CDR1 is SGHTA and CDR2 FQGNSA. The CDR3 sequence is 12 residues long. CDR3 amino acids: CASSLSGETQYF. The DNA for the CDR3 is TGTGCCAGCAGCTTATCGGGAGAGACCCAGTACTTC.

V gene TRBV5-1 combines with J gene TRBJ2-3; D is undetermined. With 1 base removed from V and 0 bases from J, the gap between germline ends came to 6 bases. Germline V gene data show CDR1 as SGHRS and CDR2 as YFSETQ. The CDR3 spans 14 residues. CDR3: CASSLSRSTDTQYF. CDR3 nucleotides: TGCGCCAGCAGCTTGAGCCGAAGCACAGATACGCAGTATTTT.

Notes on this clone: At the DNA level, this CDR3 is encoded by other sequences in the same sample as well. V usage is TRBV6-5 and J usage is TRBJ2-5, with a weak D call TRBD2 (7 bases). The ends were cut back, 4 bases at V and 5 bases at J, with 8 bases in the middle. The CDR3 runs 12 residues. Germline V CDR1 and CDR2: MNHEY, SVGAGI. The CDR3 DNA reads as TGTGCCAGCAGTTCGGGGGGCGAGACCCAGTACTTC. As protein: CASSSGGETQYF.

V usage is TRBV10-3 and J usage is TRBJ1-3; 10 positions agree with TRBD1. Germline V gene data show CDR1 as ENHRY and CDR2 as SYGVKD. V was clipped by 7 bases and J by 2 bases; unmatched bases: 11. The CDR3 contains 17 residues. The chain's CDR3 is CAITPTGGLPPGNTIYF. DNA of the CDR3: TGTGCCATCACTCCGACAGGGGGCCTACCCCCTGGAAACACCATATATTTT.

This clone was seen just once. The chain has TRBV28 and TRBJ1-5; tentatively, D is TRBD1 (5 bases). Germline V gives CDR1 MDHEN, CDR2 SYDVKM. Trimming took 5 bases from V and 5 from J, leaving 16 bases between them. The CDR3 length is 15 residues. The CDR3 bases are TGTGCCAGCAGTGGGAACTGGGGGGGGGATCAGCCCCAGCATTTT. Amino acids: CASSGNWGGDQPQHF.

This chain joins TRBV20-1 and TRBJ1-1; D remains ambiguous. V was cut by 4 bases and J by 9 bases, with 3 bases left in between. CDR3 size: 8 residues. Germline V gene lookup returns CDR1 DFQATT and CDR2 SNEGSKA (reference sequence). The CDR3 loop reads CSATQAFF. CDR3 coding DNA: TGCAGTGCTACCCAAGCTTTCTTT.

The J gene is TRBJ2-1, the V gene TRBV7-2, with 15 bases that match TRBD2. The length of the CDR3 is 16 residues. The germline CDR1 and CDR2 sequences are SGHTA and FQGNSA. J gave up 7 bases and V 6 bases, and 7 bases lay outside the gene matches. DNA of the CDR3: TGTGCCAGCAGATCCGGGACTAGCGGGAGGAAAAATGAGCAGTTCTTC. It translates to CASRSGTSGRKNEQFF.

This clone has only one observation. The V and J genes are TRBV2 and TRBJ2-7; D unclear. Germline lookup yields CDR1 SNHLY and CDR2 FYNNEI. There are 12 residues in the CDR3. The V gene lost 3 bases and the J gene lost 4 bases, with 7 bases spanning the gap. The chain's CDR3 is CASSEDQYEQYF. In DNA, the CDR3 is TGTGCCAGCAGTGAGGACCAGTACGAGCAGTACTTC.

V usage is TRBV4-1 and J usage is TRBJ2-3; D possibly corresponds to TRBD1 (6 bases). CDR3 size: 16 residues. V lost 6 bases and J 4 bases, leaving 20 bases between the germline ends. Germline V gene data show CDR1 as MGHRA and CDR2 as YSYEKL. The CDR3 spells CASSSSLGTKSDTQYF. The CDR3 region has the DNA TGCGCCAGCAGTTCCAGCTTGGGGACAAAGTCAGATACGCAGTATTTT.

This clone has a single count. This chain uses TRBV10-3 with TRBJ1-6; D unclear. V lost 3 bases, J lost 5 bases, and 2 bases lay in between. The V gene's germline CDR1 is ENHRY and CDR2 SYGVKD. There are 12 residues in the CDR3. The CDR3 DNA reads TGTGCCATCAGTGACAATAATTCACCCCTCCACTTT. It translates to CAISDNNSPLHF.

J is TRBJ2-3 and V is TRBV5-1; D is uncertain. There are 10 residues in the CDR3. Trimming cost V 4 bases and J 3 bases, with 0 bases left between them. The germline V gene encodes CDR1 SGHRS and CDR2 YFSETQ. CDR3: CASSTDTQYF. The DNA of the CDR3 is TGCGCCAGCAGCACAGATACGCAGTATTTT.

The chain employs TRBV7-9 and TRBJ2-7, with 7 nucleotides matching TRBD2. The CDR3 extends over 15 amino acids. J was trimmed by 0 bases and V by 5 bases; bases with no gene match: 7. Per germline, CDR1 SEHNR and CDR2 FQNEAQ (reference sequence). CDR3: CASSNRLAFSYEQYF. CDR3 in DNA: TGTGCCAGCAGCAATCGACTAGCCTTCTCCTACGAGCAGTACTTC.

This chain connects TRBV7-9 to TRBJ1-3; D perhaps matches TRBD1 (6 bases). The CDR3 has 15 residues. V lost 7 bases to trimming and J lost 1 base, with 14 bases between them. Looked up from germline, CDR1 is SEHNR and CDR2 is FQNEAQ (reference sequence). The CDR3 spells CASIRKGGSGNTIYF. DNA for the CDR3: TGTGCCAGCATCCGGAAAGGGGGGTCTGGAAACACCATATATTTT.

This rearrangement joins TRBV5-6 to TRBJ2-5; a weak D match, TRBD1 (6 bases). Between the trimmed V and J ends, which lost 4 bases and 2 bases, there was a span of 15 bases. The CDR3 has 15 residues. Looked up from germline, CDR1 is SGHDT and CDR2 is YYEEEE. Here the CDR3 DNA reads TGTGCCAGCAGCCTGAGGGACATACCTCAAGAGACCCAGTACTTC. Its protein product is CASSLRDIPQETQYF.

This rearrangement joins TRBV30 to TRBJ1-6; tentative D call: TRBD1 (5 bases). The CDR3 is made up of 15 amino acids. V lost 0 bases, J lost 7 bases, and 13 bases lay in between. CDR1 GTSNPN and CDR2 SVGIG come from the germline V gene (reference sequence). This chain's CDR3 is CAWSVHPGVNSPLHF. CDR3 bases: TGTGCCTGGAGTGTACATCCGGGGGTCAATTCACCCCTCCACTTT.

The rearrangement links TRBV30 to TRBJ2-6; D not resolved. From germline, CDR1 is GTSNPN and CDR2 SVGIG (reference sequence). V was trimmed by 3 bases and J by 2 bases, leaving 20 bases between them. The CDR3 runs to 18 residues. The CDR3: CAWRPNTRPLAGANVLTF. CDR3 sequence (DNA): TGTGCCTGGAGGCCAAACACCCGACCTCTTGCTGGGGCCAACGTCCTGACTTTC. Looking up the rest from reference TRBV30 and TRBJ2-6 gives the full variable domain: SQTIHQWPATLVQPVGSPLSLECTVEGTSNPNLYWYRQAAGRGLQLLFYSVGIGQISSEVPQNLSASRPQDRQFILSSKKLLLSDSGFYLCAWRPNTRPLAGANVLTFGAGSRLTVL.

The chain links TRBV6-5 to TRBJ2-5; D is possibly TRBD1 (5 bases). CDR3 length: 15 amino acids. V lost 0 bases and J 1 base, leaving 9 bases between the germline ends. CDR1 MNHEY and CDR2 SVGAGI come from the germline V gene. The CDR3 here is CASSYSWGLQETQYF. CDR3 nucleotides: TGTGCCAGCAGTTACTCGTGGGGCCTCCAAGAGACCCAGTACTTC.

This chain links TRBV6-5 with TRBJ2-7, with TRBD1 matching over 7 bases. CDR3 length: 15 amino acids. V lost 7 bases, J lost 1 base, and 10 bases stayed unmatched. CDR1 is MNHEY and CDR2 is SVGAGI in the germline V gene. The CDR3 sequence is CASTSPGTESYEQYF. The CDR3 nucleotides are TGTGCCAGCACTTCCCCCGGGACAGAGTCCTACGAGCAGTACTTC.

CDR3 nucleotides: TGCGCCAGCAGCCCATCTCCGGGACAGGGGCCTAGCTCCTACGAGCAGTACTTC. Translation: CASSPSPGQGPSSYEQYF. V is TRBV4-1 and J is TRBJ2-7; TRBD1 matches at 10 bases. CDR1 and CDR2 from the germline V gene are MGHRA and YSYEKL. V was clipped by 4 bases and J by 0 bases; unmatched bases: 12. The CDR3 is made up of 18 amino acids.

V and J are TRBV5-1 and TRBJ2-7, with a possible D match to TRBD1 (5 bases). V lost 1 base and J lost 0, with 8 bases in between. Germline V CDR1 and CDR2: SGHRS, YFSETQ. This CDR3 comprises 14 residues. Written as DNA, the CDR3 is TGCGCCAGCAGCTTGTGGCAGGGCTCCTACGAGCAGTACTTC. Protein sequence: CASSLWQGSYEQYF.

This rearrangement joins TRBV19 to TRBJ2-7; tentative D call: TRBD2 (5 bases). Germline V gene lookup returns CDR1 LNHDA and CDR2 SQIVND (reference sequence). Trimming removed 5 bases at V and 3 bases at J, with 17 bases between. The CDR3 consists of 15 residues. CDR3 amino acids: CASSAPGNGSYEQYF. The DNA for the CDR3 is TGTGCCAGTAGTGCCCCCGGGAATGGCAGCTACGAGCAGTACTTC.

V usage is TRBV2 and J usage is TRBJ1-2; D might be TRBD1 (6 bases). Trimming took 7 bases from V and 5 from J, leaving 11 bases between them. The CDR3 runs 12 residues. Germline V lookup: CDR1 SNHLY, CDR2 FYNNEI. CDR3 nucleotides: TGTGCCAGCAACAGGGAAGGATATGGCTACACCTTC. Its protein is CASNREGYGYTF.

The chain combines TRBV29-1 with TRBJ2-1; D unclear. Germline lookup yields CDR1 SQVTM and CDR2 ANQGSEA. The CDR3 is 13 amino acids. Trimming cost V 5 bases and J 4 bases, with 12 bases left between them. CDR3 in DNA: TGCAGCGTTCAAGGACGGTTATACAATGAGCAGTTCTTC. Its translation: CSVQGRLYNEQFF.

V is TRBV6-5 and J is TRBJ2-1; 12 positions agree with TRBD2. J lost 10 bases, V lost 9 bases, and 10 bases had no gene match. Per germline, CDR1 MNHEY and CDR2 SVGAGI. The CDR3 extends over 14 amino acids. CDR3 in amino acids: CASRTSGRRGEQFF. In nucleotides, the CDR3 is TGTGCCAGTCGTACTAGCGGGAGGAGGGGGGAGCAGTTCTTC.

The J gene is TRBJ2-1, the V gene TRBV7-3, with 11 bases lining up with TRBD2. The J segment lost 2 bases and the V segment lost 5 bases, leaving 8 bases of the junction unmatched. The CDR3 runs 17 residues. Germline-derived CDR1 and CDR2 are SGHTA and FQGTGA. DNA of the CDR3: TGTGCCAGCAGCCCAGGACTAGCGGGTCTCCCCTACAATGAGCAGTTCTTC. Its protein is CASSPGLAGLPYNEQFF.

The chain couples TRBV30 to TRBJ1-5; 7 nucleotides line up with TRBD1. V gave up 6 bases and J gave up 1 base; unmatched junction bases: 3. The CDR3 totals 13 residues. Germline-derived CDR1 and CDR2 are GTSNPN and SVGIG (reference sequence). CDR3 amino acids: CACQGGSNQPQHF. The CDR3 coding sequence is TGTGCCTGTCAGGGGGGGAGCAATCAGCCCCAGCATTTT.